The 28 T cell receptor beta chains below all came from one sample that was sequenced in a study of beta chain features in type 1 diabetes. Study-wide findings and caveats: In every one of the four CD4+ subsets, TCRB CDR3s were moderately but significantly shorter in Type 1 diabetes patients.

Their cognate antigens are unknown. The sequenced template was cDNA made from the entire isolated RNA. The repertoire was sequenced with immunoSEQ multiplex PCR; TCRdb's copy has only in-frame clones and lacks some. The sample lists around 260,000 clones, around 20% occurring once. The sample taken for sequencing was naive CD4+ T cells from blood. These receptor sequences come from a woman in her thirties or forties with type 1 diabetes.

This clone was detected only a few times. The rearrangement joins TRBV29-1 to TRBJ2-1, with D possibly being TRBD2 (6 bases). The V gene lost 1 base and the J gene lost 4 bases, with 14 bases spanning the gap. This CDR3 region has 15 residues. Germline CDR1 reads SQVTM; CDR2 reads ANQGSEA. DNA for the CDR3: TGCAGCGTTGAAGGGGAGCGGGTACCTTACAATGAGCAGTTCTTC. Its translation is CSVEGERVPYNEQFF.

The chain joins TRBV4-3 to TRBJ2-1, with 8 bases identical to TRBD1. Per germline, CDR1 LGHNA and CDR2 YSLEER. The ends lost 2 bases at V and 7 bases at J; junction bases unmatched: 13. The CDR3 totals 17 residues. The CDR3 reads CASSQLLGGQGANEQFF. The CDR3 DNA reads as TGCGCCAGCAGCCAACTCTTGGGCGGACAGGGTGCAAATGAGCAGTTCTTC.

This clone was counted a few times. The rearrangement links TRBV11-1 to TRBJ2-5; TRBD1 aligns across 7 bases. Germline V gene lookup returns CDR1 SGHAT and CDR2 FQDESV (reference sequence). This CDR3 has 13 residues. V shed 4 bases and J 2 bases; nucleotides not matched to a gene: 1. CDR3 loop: CASSWDRQETQYF. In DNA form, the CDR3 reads TGTGCCAGCAGCTGGGACAGACAAGAGACCCAGTACTTC.

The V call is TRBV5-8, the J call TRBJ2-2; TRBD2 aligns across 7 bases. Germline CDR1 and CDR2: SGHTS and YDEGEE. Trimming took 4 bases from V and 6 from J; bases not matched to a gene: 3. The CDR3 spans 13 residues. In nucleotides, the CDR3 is TGTGCCAGCAGCGGGCGGGGGTCCGGGGAGCTGTTTTTT. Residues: CASSGRGSGELFF.

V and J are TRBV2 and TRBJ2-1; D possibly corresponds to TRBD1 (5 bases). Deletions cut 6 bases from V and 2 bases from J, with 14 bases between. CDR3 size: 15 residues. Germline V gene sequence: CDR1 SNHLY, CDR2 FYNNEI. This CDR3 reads CASRQGGWAYNEQFF. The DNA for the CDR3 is TGTGCCAGCAGGCAGGGTGGCTGGGCCTACAATGAGCAGTTCTTC.

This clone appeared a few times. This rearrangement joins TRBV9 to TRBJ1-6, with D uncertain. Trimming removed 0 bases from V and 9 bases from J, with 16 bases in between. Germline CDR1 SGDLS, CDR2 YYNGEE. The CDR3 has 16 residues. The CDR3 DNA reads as TGTGCCAGCAGCGTAGGGGCAGCCACCCTTCTTTCACCCCTCCACTTT. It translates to CASSVGAATLLSPLHF. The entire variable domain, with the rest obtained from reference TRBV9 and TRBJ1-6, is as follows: DSGVTQTPKHLITATGQRVTLRCSPRSGDLSVYWYQQSLDQGLQFLIQYYNGEERAKGNILERFSAQQFPDLHSELNLSSLELGDSALYFCASSVGAATLLSPLHFGNGTRLTVT.

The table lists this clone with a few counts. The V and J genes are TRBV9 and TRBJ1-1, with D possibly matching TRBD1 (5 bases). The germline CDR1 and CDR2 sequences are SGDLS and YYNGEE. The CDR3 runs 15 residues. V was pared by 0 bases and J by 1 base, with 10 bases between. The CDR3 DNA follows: TGTGCCAGCAGCGTAGAGTGGAGGGGGAACACTGAAGCTTTCTTT. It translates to CASSVEWRGNTEAFF.

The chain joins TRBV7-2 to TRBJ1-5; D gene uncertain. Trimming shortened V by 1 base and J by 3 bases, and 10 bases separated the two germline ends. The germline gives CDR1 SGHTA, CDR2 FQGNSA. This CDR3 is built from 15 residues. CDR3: CASSLGGSNNQPQHF. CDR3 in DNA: TGTGCCAGCAGCTTAGGAGGGAGTAACAATCAGCCCCAGCATTTT.

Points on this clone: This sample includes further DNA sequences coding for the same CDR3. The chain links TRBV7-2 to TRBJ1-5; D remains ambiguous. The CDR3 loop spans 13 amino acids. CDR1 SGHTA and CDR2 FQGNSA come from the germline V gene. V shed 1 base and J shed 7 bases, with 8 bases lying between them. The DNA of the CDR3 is TGTGCCAGCAGCTTAGAGGGCGGGCAGCCCCAGCATTTT. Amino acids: CASSLEGGQPQHF.

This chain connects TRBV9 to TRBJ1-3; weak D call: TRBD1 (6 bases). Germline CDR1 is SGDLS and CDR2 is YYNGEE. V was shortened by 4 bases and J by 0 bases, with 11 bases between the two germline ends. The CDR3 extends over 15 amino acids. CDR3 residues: CASSSQDSSGNTIYF. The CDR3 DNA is TGTGCCAGCAGCTCCCAGGACAGCTCTGGAAACACCATATATTTT.

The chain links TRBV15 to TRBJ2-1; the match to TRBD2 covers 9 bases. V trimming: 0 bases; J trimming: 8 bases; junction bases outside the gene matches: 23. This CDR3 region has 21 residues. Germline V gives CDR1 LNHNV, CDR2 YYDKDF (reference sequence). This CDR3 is CATSRDGGRGVPVAGVHEQFF. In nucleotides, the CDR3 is TGTGCCACCAGCAGAGATGGGGGCCGAGGGGTCCCGGTAGCGGGGGTCCATGAGCAGTTCTTC.

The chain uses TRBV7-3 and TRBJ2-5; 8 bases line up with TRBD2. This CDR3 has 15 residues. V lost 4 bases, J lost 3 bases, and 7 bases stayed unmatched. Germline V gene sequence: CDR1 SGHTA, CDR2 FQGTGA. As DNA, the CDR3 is TGTGCCAGCAGCTCCTCGGGACTAGTTAAAGAGACCCAGTACTTC. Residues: CASSSSGLVKETQYF.

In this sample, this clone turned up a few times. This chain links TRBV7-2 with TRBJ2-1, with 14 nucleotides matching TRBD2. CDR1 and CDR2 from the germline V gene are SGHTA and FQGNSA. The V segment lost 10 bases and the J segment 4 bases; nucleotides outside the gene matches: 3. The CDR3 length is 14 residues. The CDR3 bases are TGTGCCACCGGGACTAGCGGGGGATACAATGAGCAGTTCTTC. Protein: CATGTSGGYNEQFF.

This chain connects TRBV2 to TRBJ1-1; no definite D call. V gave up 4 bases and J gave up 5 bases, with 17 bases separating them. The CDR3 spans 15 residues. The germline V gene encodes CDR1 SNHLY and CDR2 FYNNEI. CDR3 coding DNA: TGTGCCAGCAGTGGGTCCCCGGCAGGATGGACTGAAGCTTTCTTT. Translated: CASSGSPAGWTEAFF.

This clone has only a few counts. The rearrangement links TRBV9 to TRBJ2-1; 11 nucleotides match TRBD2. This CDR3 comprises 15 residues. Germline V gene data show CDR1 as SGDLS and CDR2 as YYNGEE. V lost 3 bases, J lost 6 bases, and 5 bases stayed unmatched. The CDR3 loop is CASSAGGLAGNEQFF. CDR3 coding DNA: TGTGCCAGCAGCGCTGGAGGACTAGCGGGCAATGAGCAGTTCTTC. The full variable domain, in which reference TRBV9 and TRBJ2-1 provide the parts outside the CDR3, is DSGVTQTPKHLITATGQRVTLRCSPRSGDLSVYWYQQSLDQGLQFLIQYYNGEERAKGNILERFSAQQFPDLHSELNLSSLELGDSALYFCASSAGGLAGNEQFFGPGTRLTVL.

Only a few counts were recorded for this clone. CDR3 DNA sequence: TGTGCCAGCAGCTCCGGAGGGAAGCGGGAGGGGGGTGAGCAGTTCTTC. Translating gives CASSSGGKREGGEQFF. The J gene is TRBJ2-1, the V gene TRBV28, with 10 nucleotides matching TRBD2. CDR3 length: 16 amino acids. Germline CDR1 is MDHEN and CDR2 is SYDVKM. The V and J ends lost 6 bases and 9 bases, in that order; junction bases with no gene match: 14.

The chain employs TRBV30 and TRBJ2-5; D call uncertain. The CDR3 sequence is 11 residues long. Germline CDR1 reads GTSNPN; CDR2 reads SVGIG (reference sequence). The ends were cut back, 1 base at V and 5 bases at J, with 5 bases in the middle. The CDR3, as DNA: TGTGCCTGGAGTGCGTCGGAGACCCAGTACTTC. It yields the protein CAWSASETQYF.

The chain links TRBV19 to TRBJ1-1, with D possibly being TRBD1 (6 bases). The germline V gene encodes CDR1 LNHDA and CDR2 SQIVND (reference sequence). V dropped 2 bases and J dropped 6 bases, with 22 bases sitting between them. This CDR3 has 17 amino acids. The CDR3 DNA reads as TGTGCCAGTAGTATAACGTCGGCAGGGGTCGGTAATGCTGAAGCTTTCTTT. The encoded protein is CASSITSAGVGNAEAFF.

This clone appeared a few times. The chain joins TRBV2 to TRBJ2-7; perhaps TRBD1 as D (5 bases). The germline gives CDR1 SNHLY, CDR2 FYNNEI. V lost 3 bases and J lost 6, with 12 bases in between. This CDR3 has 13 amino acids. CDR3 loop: CASSEARVAEQYF. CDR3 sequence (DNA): TGTGCCAGCAGTGAGGCCAGGGTAGCCGAGCAGTACTTC.

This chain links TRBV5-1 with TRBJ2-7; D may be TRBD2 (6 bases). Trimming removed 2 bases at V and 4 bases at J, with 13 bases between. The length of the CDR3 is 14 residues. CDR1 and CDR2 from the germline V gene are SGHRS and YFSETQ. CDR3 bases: TGCGCCAGCAGCTTCCCGGACGGGACTTACGAGCAGTACTTC. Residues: CASSFPDGTYEQYF.

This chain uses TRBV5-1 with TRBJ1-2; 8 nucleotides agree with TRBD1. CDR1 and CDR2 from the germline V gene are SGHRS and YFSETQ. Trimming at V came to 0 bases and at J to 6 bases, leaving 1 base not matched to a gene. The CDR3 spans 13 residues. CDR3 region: CASSLAGQDGYTF. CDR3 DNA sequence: TGCGCCAGCAGCTTGGCGGGACAGGATGGCTACACCTTC.

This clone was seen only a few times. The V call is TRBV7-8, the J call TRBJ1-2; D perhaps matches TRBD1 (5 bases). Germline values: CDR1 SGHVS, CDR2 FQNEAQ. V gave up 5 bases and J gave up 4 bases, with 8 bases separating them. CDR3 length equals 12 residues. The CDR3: CASSPGGYGYTF. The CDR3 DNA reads TGTGCCAGCAGCCCCGGGGGCTATGGCTACACCTTC. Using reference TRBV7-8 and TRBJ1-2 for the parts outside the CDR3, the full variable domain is GAGVSQSPRYKVAKRGQDVALRCDPISGHVSLFWYQQALGQGPEFLTYFQNEAQLDKSGLPSDRFFAERPEGSVSTLKIQRTQQEDSAVYLCASSPGGYGYTFGSGTRLTVV.

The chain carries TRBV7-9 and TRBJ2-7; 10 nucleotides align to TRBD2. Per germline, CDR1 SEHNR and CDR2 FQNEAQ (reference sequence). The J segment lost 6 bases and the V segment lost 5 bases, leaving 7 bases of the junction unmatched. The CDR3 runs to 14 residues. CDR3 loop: CASSLLAGVGEQYF. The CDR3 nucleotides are TGTGCCAGCAGCCTCCTAGCGGGAGTGGGCGAGCAGTACTTC.

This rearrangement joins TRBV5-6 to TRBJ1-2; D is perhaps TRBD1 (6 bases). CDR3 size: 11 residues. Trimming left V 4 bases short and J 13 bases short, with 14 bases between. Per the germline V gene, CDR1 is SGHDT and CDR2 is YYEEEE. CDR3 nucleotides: TGTGCCAGCAGCCGTGGACAGTCCCCCACCTTC. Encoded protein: CASSRGQSPTF.

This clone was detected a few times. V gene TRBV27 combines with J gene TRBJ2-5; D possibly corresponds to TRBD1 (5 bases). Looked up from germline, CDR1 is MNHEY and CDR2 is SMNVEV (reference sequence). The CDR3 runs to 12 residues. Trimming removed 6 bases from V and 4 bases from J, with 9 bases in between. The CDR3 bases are TGTGCCAGCAGCCATAGGGGAGAGACCCAGTACTTC. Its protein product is CASSHRGETQYF.

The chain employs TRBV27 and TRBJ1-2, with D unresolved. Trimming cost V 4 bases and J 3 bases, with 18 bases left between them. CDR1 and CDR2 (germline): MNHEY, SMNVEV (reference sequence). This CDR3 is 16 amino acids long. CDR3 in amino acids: CASSSVQVQPYYGYTF. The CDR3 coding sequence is TGTGCCAGCAGTTCAGTCCAGGTCCAACCCTACTATGGCTACACCTTC.

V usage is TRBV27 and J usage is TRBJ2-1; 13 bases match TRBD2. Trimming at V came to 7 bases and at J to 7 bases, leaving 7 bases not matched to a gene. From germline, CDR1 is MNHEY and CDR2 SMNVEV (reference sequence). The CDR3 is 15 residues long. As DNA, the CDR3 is TGTGCCAGCATTCGGACTAGCGGGAGCCCTAATGAGCAGTTCTTC. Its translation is CASIRTSGSPNEQFF.

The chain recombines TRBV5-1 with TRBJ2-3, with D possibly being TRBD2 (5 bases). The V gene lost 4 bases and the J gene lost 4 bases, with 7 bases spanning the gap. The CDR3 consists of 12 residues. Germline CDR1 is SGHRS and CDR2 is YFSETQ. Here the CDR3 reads CASSTRSDTQYF. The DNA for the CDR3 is TGCGCCAGCAGCACTAGATCAGATACGCAGTATTTT.